Shown below are 8 T cell receptor beta chains from a single sample sequenced in a study of identical twins. TCRdb analysed the 5' RACE reads with MiXCR anew, one entry per CDR3 protein. The table records 1,800,000 or so distinct CDR3 sequences, about 32% of them present only once. The sequencing sample was made of cord blood. These receptors came from a newborn girl in good health.

Regarding this clonotype: This may be a read error, as it is one base from a much larger clone. This rearrangement joins TRBV4-2 to TRBJ2-1, with 7 bases matching TRBD2. Per germline, CDR1 LGHNA and CDR2 YNFKEQ. The CDR3 extends over 15 amino acids. CDR3 DNA sequence: TGTGCCGGCAGCCAAACTAGCGTTCCCTACAATGAGCAGTTCTTC. Translating gives CAGSQTSVPYNEQFF.

The CDR3 is CASSQHGTPFNEQYF. Written as DNA, the CDR3 is TGTGCCAGCAGCCAACACGGGACTCCTTTCAATGAGCAGTACTTC. The V gene is TRBV4-2, the J gene TRBJ2-7; maybe TRBD2 (6 bases). Germline CDR1 is LGHNA and CDR2 is YNFKEQ. The CDR3 consists of 15 residues. V dropped 2 bases and J dropped 7 bases, with 18 bases sitting between them.

V gene TRBV5-1 combines with J gene TRBJ1-2; D is perhaps TRBD1 (5 bases). CDR3 size: 13 residues. In germline, CDR1 is SGHRS, CDR2 YFSETQ. The V end lost 5 bases, the J end lost 7 bases, and 15 bases lay between the germline ends. The CDR3 sequence: CASSPDSGRGYTF. CDR3 nucleotide sequence: TGCGCCAGCAGTCCCGACAGCGGACGTGGCTACACCTTC.

V gene TRBV7-2 combines with J gene TRBJ2-3; a weak D match, TRBD2 (5 bases). From germline, CDR1 is SGHTA and CDR2 FQGNSA. The CDR3 sequence is 15 residues long. The V and J ends lost 1 base and 0 bases respectively, with 8 bases between them. CDR3 loop: CASSLVERSTDTQYF. In DNA form, the CDR3 reads TGTGCCAGCAGCTTAGTGGAGCGGAGCACAGATACGCAGTATTTT.

This chain connects TRBV24-1 to TRBJ2-3, with a possible D match to TRBD2 (5 bases). Germline V lookup: CDR1 KGHDR, CDR2 SFDVKD. Trimming took 4 bases from V and 1 from J, leaving 17 bases between them. The CDR3 loop spans 17 amino acids. CDR3 region: CATSDPTRSSGTDTQYF. The CDR3 DNA reads TGTGCCACCAGTGACCCCACTAGATCCTCGGGCACAGATACGCAGTATTTT.

This sequence joins TRBV6-6 and TRBJ2-3; maybe TRBD2 (7 bases). CDR1 is MNHNY and CDR2 is SVGAGI in the germline V gene (reference sequence). V dropped 4 bases and J dropped 3 bases, with 14 bases sitting between them. The CDR3 extends over 15 amino acids. CDR3 in DNA: TGTGCCAGCAGTTCTGGGGGAGGGGGGACAGATACGCAGTATTTT. This gives the protein CASSSGGGGTDTQYF.

This chain joins TRBV7-9 and TRBJ2-7; D gene unclear. Trimming cost V 1 base and J 2 bases, with 9 bases left between them. The CDR3 has 14 residues. CDR1 SEHNR and CDR2 FQNEAQ come from the germline V gene (reference sequence). CDR3 region: CASSLGTVTYEQYF. CDR3 in DNA: TGTGCCAGCAGCTTAGGGACGGTCACCTACGAGCAGTACTTC.

The chain uses TRBV28 and TRBJ1-6; D is possibly TRBD1 (5 bases). Germline loops: CDR1 MDHEN, CDR2 SYDVKM. The V gene lost 5 bases and the J gene lost 10 bases, with 21 bases spanning the gap. CDR3 length: 16 amino acids. CDR3 sequence: CASSLFRGVGRSPLHF. The CDR3 nucleotides are TGTGCCAGCAGTCTGTTTCGGGGGGTGGGGAGGTCACCCCTCCACTTT.